This T cell receptor (beta chain) was captured by sequencing in a study of shared clonotypes between healthy human individuals. Study results and caveats: Sharing of clonotypes among donors was expected to vary with sequencing depth. Clonotype sharing across several donors was observed for 4.5% to 6.5% of naive CD4 clonotypes.

The deep-level immunoSEQ assay was used. The table came from immunoSEQ multiplex PCR; TCRdb's copy has only in-frame clones and leaves some out. The sample holds some 1.5 million clones, 95% to 99% seen once. In regard to this clone: Its cognate antigen is unknown.

CDR3 length: 12 residues. The V gene lost 0 bases and the J gene lost 13 bases, with 10 bases spanning the gap. Germline CDR1 and CDR2: SGHAT and FQNNGV. The sequencing input was naive CD4+ T cells sorted from blood. Subset described: CD45RA+ positively selected. The V gene is TRBV11-2, the J gene TRBJ2-1; D is perhaps TRBD2 (5 bases). The sequence came from a man aged 25 to 45 in good health. This chain's CDR3 is CASSLDKLGQFF. CDR3 bases: TGTGCCAGCAGCTTAGATAAACTAGGTCAGTTCTTC.